The 8 T cell receptor beta chains given below trace back to one sample, sequenced in a study of T cell repertoires in ileal Crohn's disease. Time point meaning: neoterminal ileum biopsy at postoperative endoscopy, about 6 months after surgery. Clones were read by immunoSEQ multiplex PCR, and TCRdb kept only the in-frame ones, dropping some. This sample has about 62,000 clones; 85% to 90% occur once, and the top ten carry approximately 2%. The sample comprised ileal tissue. The receptors here all came from an adult with Crohn's disease.

V is TRBV6-5 and J is TRBJ2-7, with 7 bases lining up with TRBD1. CDR3 length equals 14 residues. Germline V gene lookup returns CDR1 MNHEY and CDR2 SVGAGI. Trimming cost V 0 bases and J 3 bases; bases outside gene matches: 2. The CDR3 nucleotides read TGTGCCAGCAGTTACTCCTCAGGGGGCTACGAGCAGTACTTC. This codes for CASSYSSGGYEQYF.

Only a few counts were recorded for this clone. The chain has TRBV2 and TRBJ2-3; 8 bases line up with TRBD1. Unmatched junction bases numbered 9, after V lost 5 bases and J lost 8 bases. CDR1 and CDR2 (germline): SNHLY, FYNNEI. CDR3 size: 14 residues. CDR3 coding DNA: TGTGCCAGCAGTACCCACTCAGGGGGCCCTACGCAGTATTTT. Its translation: CASSTHSGGPTQYF.

The rearrangement uses TRBV5-1 and TRBJ2-2, with 10 bases lining up with TRBD1. This CDR3 has 17 amino acids. Germline-derived CDR1 and CDR2 are SGHRS and YFSETQ. J was trimmed by 6 bases and V by 4 bases; bases with no gene match: 12. CDR3 amino acids: CASSRGPRQGASGELFF. The CDR3 nucleotides read TGCGCCAGCAGCAGGGGCCCTCGACAGGGGGCGTCCGGGGAGCTGTTTTTT.

This clone was found a few times. This rearrangement joins TRBV4-1 to TRBJ1-2; tentative D call: TRBD1 (5 bases). The V gene lost 2 bases and the J gene lost 2 bases, with 6 bases spanning the gap. In germline, CDR1 is MGHRA, CDR2 YSYEKL. CDR3 length equals 13 residues. CDR3 nucleotide sequence: TGCGCCAGCAGCCAACAGGGAAACTATGGCTACACCTTC. Translating gives CASSQQGNYGYTF.

V usage is TRBV4-2 and J usage is TRBJ1-6; D is undetermined. The CDR3 is 16 residues long. The germline V gene has CDR1 LGHNA and CDR2 YNFKEQ. Trimming removed 0 bases from V and 9 bases from J, with 15 bases in between. The DNA of the CDR3 is TGTGCCAGCAGCCAAGAATCCTCGATTCACTCTTCACCCCTCCACTTT. Translation gives CASSQESSIHSSPLHF.

In DNA, the CDR3 is TGCAGCGTTGCCCTAGCGGGAGACAAGCAGTACTTC. It translates to CSVALAGDKQYF. The rearrangement links TRBV29-1 to TRBJ2-7; TRBD2 aligns across 10 bases. The V gene's germline CDR1 is SQVTM and CDR2 ANQGSEA. Trimming at V came to 4 bases and at J to 8 bases, leaving 5 bases not matched to a gene. CDR3 size: 12 residues.

This clone occurred a few times. V usage is TRBV20-1 and J usage is TRBJ2-7; D ambiguous. The germline V and J ends were trimmed by 4 bases and 2 bases, with 6 bases remaining between them. This CDR3 is built from 11 residues. Germline CDR1 reads DFQATT; CDR2 reads SNEGSKA (reference sequence). The DNA for the CDR3 is TGCAGTGCTACCAGGACCTACGAGCAGTACTTC. The encoded protein is CSATRTYEQYF.

The gene calls are TRBV14 and TRBJ1-5, with D maybe TRBD1 (5 bases). The germline gives CDR1 SGHDN, CDR2 FVKESK. V was clipped by 5 bases and J by 7 bases, with 12 bases between them. The CDR3 loop spans 13 amino acids. This chain's CDR3 is CASSSDQGQPQHF. The CDR3, as DNA: TGTGCCAGCAGCTCAGATCAGGGACAGCCCCAGCATTTT.